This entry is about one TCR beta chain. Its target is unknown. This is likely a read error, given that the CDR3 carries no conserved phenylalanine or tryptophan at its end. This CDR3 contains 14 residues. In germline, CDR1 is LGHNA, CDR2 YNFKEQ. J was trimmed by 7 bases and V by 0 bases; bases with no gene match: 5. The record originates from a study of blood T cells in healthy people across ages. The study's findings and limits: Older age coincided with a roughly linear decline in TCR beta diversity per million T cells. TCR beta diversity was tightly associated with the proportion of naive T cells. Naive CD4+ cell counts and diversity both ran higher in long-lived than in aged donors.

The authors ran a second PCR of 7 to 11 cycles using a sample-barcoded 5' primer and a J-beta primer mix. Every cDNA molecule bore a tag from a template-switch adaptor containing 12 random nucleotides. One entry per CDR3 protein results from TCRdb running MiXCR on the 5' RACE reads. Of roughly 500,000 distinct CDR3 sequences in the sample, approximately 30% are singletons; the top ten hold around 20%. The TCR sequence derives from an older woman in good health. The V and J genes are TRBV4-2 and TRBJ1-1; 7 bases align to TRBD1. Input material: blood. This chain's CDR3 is CASSQERDRVEAFL. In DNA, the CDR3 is TGTGCCAGCAGCCAAGAACGAGACAGGGTTGAAGCTTTCCTT.